This section outlines one TCR beta chain sequence together with its context. Its antigen is undetermined. The data were taken from a study of cytomegalovirus exposure and HLA in healthy donors. About the research overall: Earlier, roughly 180 million T cells were analyzed, and 117 million unique TCR beta sequences were found among them.

This CDR3 has 16 residues. Germline CDR1 SGHRS, CDR2 YFSETQ. With V trimmed by 0 bases and J by 5 bases, 4 bases remained unmatched. Primers included in the PCR were 60 Vbeta and 13 Jbeta primers. Profiling relied on immunoSEQ multiplex PCR, and the TCRdb table lists in-frame clones only, not all of them. Here the sample spans 200,000 or so clones, about 80% being singletons. Regarding the study as a whole: Analysis was carried out at a later point, and it linked a missense DCLRE1C variant to TCR beta V- and J-gene trimming. Most subjects' HLA-A and HLA-B alleles were reportedly predicted from TCR beta sequences. Specific recognition of CMV antigens was confirmed in vitro for three chains (all CMV-associated).

Sequencing was done on a sample of PBMCs. This sequence originates from a man aged 18 to 29 in good health and CMV-seronegative. V and J are TRBV5-1 and TRBJ2-2; 10 bases fit TRBD2. The CDR3 is CASSLGLAGVTGELFF. CDR3 coding DNA: TGCGCCAGCAGCTTGGGGCTAGCGGGAGTAACCGGGGAGCTGTTTTTT.